What follows are 31 T cell receptor beta chains derived from one specimen sequenced in a study of blood T cell repertoires in COVID-19. TCRdb's table, derived via immunoSEQ multiplex PCR, lists solely in-frame clones and lacks some. Here the sample spans 250,000 or so clones, 83% being singletons. The specimen sequenced was PBMCs or T cells enriched from blood (not recorded which). All receptors come from a woman in her thirties or forties who had been exposed to COVID-19.

The chain carries TRBV7-9 and TRBJ2-5; the D gene is possibly TRBD2 (7 bases). V gave up 2 bases and J gave up 5 bases, with 24 bases separating them. CDR1 is SEHNR and CDR2 is FQNEAQ in the germline V gene (reference sequence). This CDR3 contains 18 residues. The CDR3 reads CASSLMAGGAGFTETQYF. The CDR3 nucleotides read TGTGCCAGCAGCTTAATGGCTGGGGGGGCCGGGTTTACGGAGACCCAGTACTTC.

As concerns this clone: At one boundary the junction diverges from the germline segment, which might be a read error. The chain couples TRBV5-3 to TRBJ2-3; D perhaps matches TRBD2 (6 bases). TRBV5-3 is classed as an ORF, of uncertain function. The CDR3 length is 12 residues. CDR3 nucleotides: TGTGCCAGAAGCCGAACGGGACTGACTTTTACGTTT. Its translation: CARSRTGLTFTF.

The CDR3 spells CASSINTEAFF. DNA of the CDR3: TGTGCCAGCAGCATAAACACTGAAGCTTTCTTT. The chain is built from TRBV5-5 and TRBJ1-1; D remains ambiguous. Germline CDR1 SGHKS, CDR2 YYEKEE (reference sequence). The germline V and J ends were trimmed by 4 bases and 2 bases, with 3 bases remaining between them. The CDR3 is made up of 11 amino acids.

The V and J genes are TRBV27 and TRBJ2-1; 11 nucleotides align to TRBD2. The germline gives CDR1 MNHEY, CDR2 SMNVEV (reference sequence). Unmatched junction bases numbered 11, after V lost 6 bases and J lost 1 base. This CDR3 is built from 18 residues. The CDR3 here is CASSSPRASGGSYNEQFF. DNA for the CDR3: TGTGCCAGCAGCTCACCGAGGGCTAGCGGGGGGTCCTACAATGAGCAGTTCTTC.

This clone was seen a single time. CDR3 region: CASRLDYSDNEQFF. CDR3 DNA: TGTGCCAGCAGGTTGGACTACAGTGACAATGAGCAGTTCTTC. The V call is TRBV6-5, the J call TRBJ2-1; D may be TRBD2 (6 bases). This CDR3 has 14 residues. CDR1 is MNHEY and CDR2 is SVGAGI in the germline V gene. Trimming took off 6 bases at V and 5 bases at J, with 14 bases between the two ends.

The chain combines TRBV5-1 with TRBJ1-2, with 7 nucleotides matching TRBD1. With V trimmed by 1 base and J by 6 bases, 3 bases remained unmatched. The CDR3 is 13 residues long. From germline, CDR1 is SGHRS and CDR2 YFSETQ. This CDR3 is CASSLRQGNGYTF. The DNA for the CDR3 is TGCGCCAGCAGCTTGCGACAGGGTAATGGCTACACCTTC.

About this clone itself: Germline is not matched at one junction end, which may reflect a read error. Other nucleotide sequences from this sample produce the same CDR3. The rearrangement links TRBV7-7 to TRBJ1-1, with 10 bases that match TRBD1. The germline V gene has CDR1 SSHAT and CDR2 FNYEAQ (reference sequence). This CDR3 contains 13 residues. The CDR3 nucleotides are TGTGCTAGCAGCCGGGACAGGGGCACTGAAGCTTTCTTT. Translating it yields CASSRDRGTEAFF.

The chain carries TRBV7-8 and TRBJ1-2; a weak D match, TRBD1 (6 bases). This CDR3 spans 16 amino acids. The germline V gene has CDR1 SGHVS and CDR2 FQNEAQ. The V and J ends lost 3 bases and 5 bases respectively, with 19 bases between them. The DNA for the CDR3 is TGTGCCAGCAGCTTTACTCCCGGTGGGACAAGTTATGGCTACACCTTC. This translates into CASSFTPGGTSYGYTF.

The V gene is TRBV3-1 (or the pseudogene TRBV3-2), the J gene TRBJ1-6; D is uncertain. The V gene lost 0 bases and the J gene lost 10 bases, with 13 bases spanning the gap. CDR3 length equals 15 residues. The germline V gene has CDR1 LGHDT and CDR2 YNNKEL (reference sequence). CDR3 DNA sequence: TGTGCCAGCAGCCAAGACATGTTCCGGTTATCACCCCTCCACTTT. This gives the protein CASSQDMFRLSPLHF.

The rearrangement links TRBV4-3 to TRBJ1-2; 7 bases agree with TRBD1. Per the germline V gene, CDR1 is LGHNA and CDR2 is YSLEER. J gave up 6 bases and V 3 bases, and 10 bases lay outside the gene matches. The CDR3 runs to 15 residues. Here the CDR3 reads CASSQGQSGFHGYTF. The CDR3 DNA follows: TGCGCCAGCAGCCAGGGACAGTCAGGATTTCATGGCTACACCTTC.

The chain uses TRBV7-9 and TRBJ1-4; 10 bases map to TRBD1. J lost 6 bases, V lost 5 bases, and 3 bases had no gene match. Germline loops: CDR1 SEHNR, CDR2 FQNEAQ (reference sequence). This CDR3 is built from 14 residues. The CDR3 sequence: CASSPGQGYEKLFF. The CDR3 coding sequence is TGTGCCAGCAGCCCGGGACAGGGGTATGAAAAACTGTTTTTT.

The genes are TRBV3-1 (or the pseudogene TRBV3-2) and TRBJ1-2; D not certain. This CDR3 has 14 residues. CDR1 and CDR2 (germline): LGHDT, YNNKEL (reference sequence). V was cut by 0 bases and J by 5 bases, with 10 bases left in between. The CDR3 DNA reads as TGTGCCAGCAGCCAAGATCGGGGTAGATATGGCTACACCTTC. Translated: CASSQDRGRYGYTF.

The chain links TRBV27 to TRBJ2-3; 7 bases align to TRBD2. V lost 5 bases, J lost 3 bases, and 5 bases stayed unmatched. This CDR3 is built from 14 residues. Germline assignment: CDR1 MNHEY and CDR2 SMNVEV (reference sequence). The CDR3 bases are TGTGCCAGCAGTAGAGGCGGGAGTACAGATACGCAGTATTTT. This encodes CASSRGGSTDTQYF.

This clone came up once. The J gene is TRBJ2-1, the V gene TRBV6-5; D call uncertain. CDR1 and CDR2 from the germline V gene are MNHEY and SVGAGI. This CDR3 contains 14 residues. Trimming stripped 0 bases from V and 10 bases from J, with 13 bases between. The CDR3: CASSYSELVGEQFF. In nucleotides, the CDR3 is TGTGCCAGCAGTTACTCAGAGTTGGTCGGGGAGCAGTTCTTC.

The chain couples TRBV7-2 to TRBJ2-5, with D perhaps matching TRBD2 (7 bases). Germline assignment: CDR1 SGHTA and CDR2 FQGNSA. The germline V and J ends were trimmed by 4 bases and 4 bases, with 13 bases remaining between them. The CDR3 spans 14 residues. The DNA of the CDR3 is TGTGCCAGCAGCTACCGGGGGGCGGGAGAGACCCAGTACTTC. This codes for CASSYRGAGETQYF.

The gene calls are TRBV28 and TRBJ2-5, with 7 bases fitting TRBD2. This CDR3 is 16 amino acids long. Germline V gene lookup returns CDR1 MDHEN and CDR2 SYDVKM. The trim removed 2 bases at V and 0 bases at J, leaving 6 bases unmatched. CDR3 loop: CASSLRGGGYQETQYF. CDR3 coding DNA: TGTGCCAGCAGTTTAAGGGGCGGGGGTTACCAAGAGACCCAGTACTTC.

The chain is built from TRBV3-1 (or the pseudogene TRBV3-2) and TRBJ2-3; possibly TRBD1 for D (6 bases). Trimming took off 1 base at V and 4 bases at J, with 6 bases between the two ends. This CDR3 is built from 13 residues. Germline V gene sequence: CDR1 LGHDT, CDR2 YNNKEL (reference sequence). CDR3 DNA: TGTGCCAGCAGCCAAGGGGGGCCAGATACGCAGTATTTT. It is translated as CASSQGGPDTQYF.

V is TRBV5-5 and J is TRBJ2-7, with D possibly being TRBD1 (6 bases). CDR3 length equals 16 residues. Germline loops: CDR1 SGHKS, CDR2 YYEKEE (reference sequence). Between the trimmed V and J ends, which lost 4 bases and 1 base, there was a span of 18 bases. Written as DNA, the CDR3 is TGTGCCAGCAGCGCTGGAAGGGGGTCTTTGTCCTACGAGCAGTACTTC. Protein: CASSAGRGSLSYEQYF.

The genes are TRBV10-3 and TRBJ1-5, with D maybe TRBD1 (5 bases). There are 16 residues in the CDR3. Per the germline V gene, CDR1 is ENHRY and CDR2 is SYGVKD. V was pared by 2 bases and J by 0 bases, with 11 bases between. The CDR3 DNA sequence: TGTGCCATCAGTGAGCTGGACAACCATAGCAATCAGCCCCAGCATTTT. Translating gives CAISELDNHSNQPQHF.

V usage is TRBV2 and J usage is TRBJ2-1; D gene ambiguous. The germline CDR1 and CDR2 sequences are SNHLY and FYNNEI. The CDR3 is 13 residues long. V was clipped by 8 bases and J by 0 bases, with 8 bases between them. The CDR3 DNA reads TGTGCCAGCCAGCAGGACTCCTACAATGAGCAGTTCTTC. Amino acids: CASQQDSYNEQFF.

The V gene is TRBV7-2, the J gene TRBJ2-3; TRBD2 might be the D (6 bases). V was trimmed by 5 bases and J by 14 bases, leaving 20 bases between them. The CDR3 is 13 residues long. Germline CDR1 is SGHTA and CDR2 is FQGNSA. This chain's CDR3 is CASSLQRENLRYF. The DNA for the CDR3 is TGTGCCAGCAGCCTCCAACGGGAGAACCTACGGTATTTT. The full variable domain, rest sourced from reference TRBV7-2 and TRBJ2-3, is GAGVSQSPSNKVTEKGKDVELRCDPISGHTALYWYRQSLGQGLEFLIYFQGNSAPDKSGLPSDRFSAERTGGSVSTLTIQRTQQEDSAVYLCASSLQRENLRYFGPGTRLTVL.

The table lists this clone with a few counts. V gene TRBV11-3 combines with J gene TRBJ2-7, with a possible D match to TRBD2 (5 bases). V was shortened by 5 bases and J by 3 bases, with 17 bases between the two germline ends. Per the germline V gene, CDR1 is SGHNT and CDR2 is YENEEA. The CDR3 spans 15 residues. This chain's CDR3 is CASSPGVGESYEQYF. The CDR3 DNA reads TGTGCCAGCAGCCCCGGGGTCGGGGAGAGCTACGAGCAGTACTTC.

The chain couples TRBV9 to TRBJ1-6; D is possibly TRBD1 (5 bases). The CDR3 has 18 amino acids. Germline-derived CDR1 and CDR2 are SGDLS and YYNGEE. Trimming took off 4 bases at V and 0 bases at J, with 17 bases between the two ends. The CDR3 sequence: CASSLTDIKSSYNSPLHF. The CDR3 nucleotides read TGTGCCAGCAGCCTAACGGACATAAAAAGCTCCTATAATTCACCCCTCCACTTT.

The chain employs TRBV18 and TRBJ1-4; a possible D gene is TRBD1 (5 bases). V lost 1 base to trimming and J lost 7 bases, with 10 bases between them. CDR3 length: 14 residues. The germline V gene encodes CDR1 KGHSH and CDR2 LQKENI. CDR3: CASSPRQGSEKLFF. In nucleotides, the CDR3 is TGTGCCAGCTCACCACGGCAGGGTAGTGAAAAACTGTTTTTT. The entire variable domain, with the rest obtained from reference TRBV18 and TRBJ1-4, is as follows: NAGVMQNPRHLVRRRGQEARLRCSPMKGHSHVYWYRQLPEEGLKFMVYLQKENIIDESGMPKERFSAEFPKEGPSILRIQQVVRGDSAAYFCASSPRQGSEKLFFGSGTQLSVL.

The chain uses TRBV3-1 (or the pseudogene TRBV3-2) and TRBJ1-1; a weak D match, TRBD1 (5 bases). The CDR3 consists of 13 residues. Germline V gene sequence: CDR1 LGHDT, CDR2 YNNKEL (reference sequence). Trimming took off 11 bases at V and 0 bases at J, with 13 bases between the two ends. The CDR3 coding sequence is TGTGCCGTTGGGGCAGGGATGAACACTGAAGCTTTCTTT. Its translation: CAVGAGMNTEAFF.

This chain uses TRBV5-1 with TRBJ2-2; 8 nucleotides agree with TRBD2. CDR1 SGHRS and CDR2 YFSETQ come from the germline V gene. This CDR3 is built from 16 residues. Unmatched junction bases numbered 7, after V lost 6 bases and J lost 0 bases. The chain's CDR3 is CASTLSGGPNTGELFF. The CDR3 nucleotides are TGCGCCAGCACCCTAAGCGGGGGCCCGAACACCGGGGAGCTGTTTTTT.

As DNA, the CDR3 is TGCAGCGTTGAAAGGACAGGGGAAGGGGAGCTGTTTTTT. Protein product: CSVERTGEGELFF. The V call is TRBV29-1, the J call TRBJ2-2, with 9 bases aligning to TRBD1. Germline CDR1 and CDR2: SQVTM and ANQGSEA. The CDR3 has 13 residues. The ends lost 2 bases at V and 8 bases at J; junction bases unmatched: 3.

The chain couples TRBV7-2 to TRBJ1-1; 8 bases agree with TRBD1. The CDR3 is made up of 16 amino acids. CDR1 is SGHTA, CDR2 FQGNSA, per germline. The V segment lost 3 bases and the J segment 3 bases; nucleotides outside the gene matches: 9. The CDR3 region is CASSFHPGQAYTEAFF. The DNA of the CDR3 is TGTGCCAGCAGCTTCCACCCGGGACAGGCTTACACTGAAGCTTTCTTT.

This chain uses TRBV29-1 with TRBJ1-2, with D unclear. The V end lost 3 bases, the J end lost 4 bases, and 12 bases lay between the germline ends. Germline V gene sequence: CDR1 SQVTM, CDR2 ANQGSEA. This CDR3 has 13 residues. The CDR3 DNA sequence: TGCAGCGTTGATGGGGATGCGGGCTATGGCTACACCTTC. Translated, it gives CSVDGDAGYGYTF.

This clone was counted a few times. The chain uses TRBV3-1 (or the pseudogene TRBV3-2) and TRBJ1-2; D is possibly TRBD1 (6 bases). The V gene lost 6 bases and the J gene lost 0 bases, with 14 bases spanning the gap. Germline CDR1 LGHDT, CDR2 YNNKEL (reference sequence). This CDR3 region has 15 residues. This CDR3 is CASSKGTQPNYGYTF. DNA for the CDR3: TGTGCCAGCAGTAAAGGGACACAACCTAACTATGGCTACACCTTC.

This clone was found once. The V and J genes are TRBV6-5 and TRBJ1-1; 9 bases are shared with TRBD1. This CDR3 is 15 amino acids long. Germline CDR1 and CDR2: MNHEY and SVGAGI. Trimming at V came to 4 bases and at J to 5 bases, leaving 8 bases not matched to a gene. CDR3 bases: TGTGCCAGCAGTTTTTCTGACGGGACAGGGACTGAAGCTTTCTTT. It translates to CASSFSDGTGTEAFF.